A selection of T cell receptor beta chains follows, all from one sample in a study of T cell repertoires in cytomegalovirus infection. TCRdb reanalysed the reads using MiXCR and keeps one entry per CDR3 protein. The table includes around 300,000 distinct CDR3 sequences, 22% detected once. No antigen is known for these receptors. The specimen comprised cultured PBMCs, sampled from culture after CMV antigen stimulation. These receptors were collected from a human donor in good health (CMV status not recorded). Some clones in this sample may be carry-over from other donors' samples. The CDR3 runs from the conserved cysteine through the conserved F or W. D genes are given only for firm matches. The size entry is marked missing in some rows and otherwise reads once, few, many or a size class.

D	J	size	V	DNA	CDR3
TRBD1	TRBJ1-1	-	TRBV6-1	TGTGCCAGCAGTGCCATAGCAGGGACAGACTATGAAGCTTTCTTT	CASSAIAGTDYEAFF
-	TRBJ1-1	few	TRBV6-5	TGTGCCAGCAGTTATACTATAGTGAGGGTGAGCACTGAAGCTTTCTTT	CASSYTIVRVSTEAFF
-	TRBJ1-5	-	TRBV6-2/TRBV6-3	TGTGCCAGCAGTTACGAGCAGGGAGCTCCCAGGGATCAGCCCCAGCATTTT	CASSYEQGAPRDQPQHF
TRBD1	TRBJ1-4	few	TRBV4-1	TGCGCCAGCAGCCAGGGACAGGGGGCGGCTAATGAAAAACTGTTTTTT	CASSQGQGAANEKLFF
-	TRBJ2-1	few	TRBV7-2	TGTGCCAGCAGCTCCTCCGGGGTGAAACGCTCCTACAATGAGCAGTTCTTC	CASSSSGVKRSYNEQFF
TRBD1	TRBJ2-7	-	TRBV2	TGTGCCAACAGTGATGGGACAGGAGACCACGAGCAGTACTTC	CANSDGTGDHEQYF
-	TRBJ1-6	few	TRBV10-3	TGTGCCATCAGTGACACAGCGGAAGCTTCACCCCTCCACTTT	CAISDTAEASPLHF
-	TRBJ2-1	few	TRBV6-2/TRBV6-3	TGTGCCAGCAGTTTTAGGGGACTTTACAATGAGCAGTTCTTC	CASSFRGLYNEQFF
TRBD1	TRBJ1-5	-	TRBV28	TGTGCCAGCAACCGGGGACAGCTCAATCAGCCCCAGCATTTT	CASNRGQLNQPQHF
-	TRBJ2-7	few	TRBV6-2/TRBV6-3	TGTGCCAGCACCAACTCGTTCCCCGTCTACGAGCAGTACTTC	CASTNSFPVYEQYF
-	TRBJ2-7	-	TRBV3-1	TGTGCCAGCAGCCAAGATGGGACCCTCTACTTC	CASSQDGTLYF
-	TRBJ1-2	-	TRBV6-6	TGTGCCAGCAGTTACTCGGGCGGGGGGGGAGGCTACACCTTC	CASSYSGGGGGYTF
-	TRBJ1-2	-	TRBV11-3	TGTGCCAGCAGCTTGACTGGCGGGAAAGACTATGGCTACACCTTC	CASSLTGGKDYGYTF
TRBD2	TRBJ2-1	once	TRBV9	TGTGCCAGCAGCGTTTCACTAGCGGGAGGGACCAATGAGCAGTTCTTC	CASSVSLAGGTNEQFF
-	TRBJ1-1	-	TRBV20-1	TGCAGTGCCCACCGATATATACAGGGATGGGAGCAAAACACTGAAGCTTTCTTT	CSAHRYIQGWEQNTEAFF
TRBD1	TRBJ1-1	once	TRBV3-1	TGTGCCAGCAAAGGACCGGACAGGGCACTGAACACTGAAGCTTTCTTT	CASKGPDRALNTEAFF
-	TRBJ1-5	once	TRBV2	TGTGCCAGCAGACAGGGAAGCGCTAGCAATCAGCCCCAGCATTTT	CASRQGSASNQPQHF
-	TRBJ1-6	-	TRBV12-3/TRBV12-4	TGTGCCAGCAGTTTACAGGGAGATGGCTATAATTCACCCCTCCACTTT	CASSLQGDGYNSPLHF
-	TRBJ2-7	many	TRBV7-2	TGTGCCAGCAGCTTAGCGGCTAGTGGCGAGCAGTACTTC	CASSLAASGEQYF
-	TRBJ2-2	few	TRBV4-3	TGCGCCAGCAGCCAAGTTACCGGGGAGCTGTTTTTT	CASSQVTGELFF
-	TRBJ1-5	-	TRBV7-9	TGTGCCAGCAGTGAAATGGGCAATAGTCAGCCCCAGCATTTT	CASSEMGNSQPQHF
-	TRBJ1-2	many	TRBV7-2	TGTGCCAGCAGCTATGACGCTTCCAGAAGTCCCTATGGCTACACCTTC	CASSYDASRSPYGYTF
-	TRBJ1-2	-	TRBV23-1	TGCGCCAGCAGTCAATCAGGGAAGAAGGGGTGCGGATATGGCTACACCTTC	CASSQSGKKGCGYGYTF